The 2 T cell receptor beta chains below come from one sample, sequenced in a study of T cells after yellow fever vaccination. TCRdb reprocessed the 5' RACE reads via MiXCR and lists one record per CDR3 protein. The data show a few hundred thousand distinct CDR3 sequences, 2.5% to 3.5% seen once. This sample comprised CD4+ T cells sorted from PBMCs, obtained 10 days after the yellow fever booster vaccination. The origin of the receptors is a young man who received the YFV17D yellow fever vaccine.

V is TRBV7-8 and J is TRBJ2-1; TRBD2 matches 16 bases. Germline CDR1 and CDR2: SGHVS and FQNEAQ. The CDR3 consists of 19 residues. J lost 7 bases, V lost 5 bases, and 14 bases had no gene match. Here the CDR3 DNA reads TGTGCCAGCAGCCCGCCGGGACTAGCGGGGGGGCCGGTTAGGAATGAGCAGTTCTTC. It specifies CASSPPGLAGGPVRNEQFF.

The chain has TRBV6-2 or TRBV6-3 and TRBJ1-2, with 9 bases lining up with TRBD1. Trimming cost V 6 bases and J 4 bases; bases outside gene matches: 6. The germline V gene encodes CDR1 MNHEY and CDR2 SVGEGT. The CDR3 has 14 residues. The CDR3 sequence: CASRRTGQGYGYTF. The CDR3 nucleotides read TGTGCCAGCAGGCGGACGGGACAGGGCTATGGCTACACCTTC.